The 29 T cell receptor beta chains in this list originate from one sample, sequenced in a study of sequential checkpoint blockade in melanoma. Treatment denoted: randomized to nivolumab then ipilimumab (arm A) or the reverse (arm B). Libraries were prepared by immunoSEQ multiplex PCR; TCRdb keeps only in-frame clonotypes and omits some of them. The sample records approximately 37,000 clones, 80% to 90% being singletons. The specimen was CD8+ T cells sorted from blood (inferred from file names), collected from a patient given nivolumab and ipilimumab in sequence. These receptors were obtained from a human donor with melanoma.

V gene TRBV5-4 combines with J gene TRBJ1-2; 8 nucleotides align to TRBD1. The trim removed 4 bases at V and 3 bases at J, leaving 8 bases unmatched. This CDR3 has 15 amino acids. Germline CDR1 reads SGHNT; CDR2 reads YYREEE (reference sequence). The CDR3 spells CASSEPGTGYYGYTF. The CDR3 nucleotides read TGTGCCAGCAGCGAACCCGGGACAGGATACTATGGCTACACCTTC.

V is TRBV27 and J is TRBJ2-3, with 13 bases matching TRBD2. CDR1 MNHEY and CDR2 SMNVEV come from the germline V gene (reference sequence). V trimming: 0 bases; J trimming: 2 bases; junction bases outside the gene matches: 2. The CDR3 contains 17 residues. The CDR3 bases are TGTGCCAGCAGTTTATCGACTAGCGGGGGGCTCACAGATACGCAGTATTTT. Its translation is CASSLSTSGGLTDTQYF.

This chain uses TRBV4-1 with TRBJ1-2; D is uncertain. The CDR3 is 15 amino acids. Germline V gives CDR1 MGHRA, CDR2 YSYEKL. Trimming stripped 0 bases from V and 1 base from J, with 9 bases between. The chain's CDR3 is CASSQDPGNNYGYTF. CDR3 nucleotides: TGCGCCAGCAGCCAAGACCCCGGGAATAACTATGGCTACACCTTC.

CDR3 amino acids: CASSPTGETQYF. The CDR3 nucleotides are TGTGCCAGCAGCCCGACAGGAGAGACCCAGTACTTC. The gene calls are TRBV7-9 and TRBJ2-5; D may be TRBD1 (6 bases). The CDR3 covers 12 residues. The ends were cut back, 5 bases at V and 4 bases at J, with 8 bases in the middle. Germline lookup yields CDR1 SEHNR and CDR2 FQNEAQ (reference sequence).

This clone has only one observation. The rearrangement links TRBV10-2 to TRBJ1-1; D gene ambiguous. The V gene's germline CDR1 is WSHSY and CDR2 SAAADI. The V and J ends lost 3 bases and 1 base respectively, with 3 bases between them. The CDR3 loop spans 12 amino acids. Here the CDR3 DNA reads TGCGCCAGCAGTGACAGGAACACTGAAGCTTTCTTT. Its protein product is CASSDRNTEAFF.

The J gene is TRBJ2-7, the V gene TRBV5-4; no clear D. Germline CDR1 is SGHNT and CDR2 is YYREEE (reference sequence). The V end was cut by 1 base, the J end by 0 bases, with 5 bases between. The CDR3 is made up of 13 amino acids. The DNA of the CDR3 is TGTGCCAGCAGCTTGTCTACCTCCTACGAGCAGTACTTC. It is translated as CASSLSTSYEQYF. The variable domain in full, with the rest retrieved from reference TRBV5-4 and TRBJ2-7, is ETGVTQSPTHLIKTRGQQVTLRCSSQSGHNTVSWYQQALGQGPQFIFQYYREEENGRGNFPPRFSGLQFPNYSSELNVNALELDDSALYLCASSLSTSYEQYFGPGTRLTVT.

The chain is built from TRBV6-5 and TRBJ1-1; TRBD1 might be the D (6 bases). This CDR3 has 16 residues. Trimming left V 0 bases short and J 1 base short, with 12 bases between. Germline-derived CDR1 and CDR2 are MNHEY and SVGAGI. CDR3 residues: CASSYSDSLPNTEAFF. The CDR3, as DNA: TGTGCCAGCAGTTACTCGGACAGTCTGCCGAACACTGAAGCTTTCTTT.

The rearrangement uses TRBV7-9 and TRBJ2-1; TRBD2 aligns across 9 bases. Trimming at V came to 7 bases and at J to 0 bases, leaving 4 bases not matched to a gene. Looked up from germline, CDR1 is SEHNR and CDR2 is FQNEAQ (reference sequence). The CDR3 length is 15 residues. The CDR3 is CASKVAGASYNEQFF. DNA for the CDR3: TGTGCCAGCAAGGTAGCGGGAGCCTCCTACAATGAGCAGTTCTTC.

The sample holds one count of this clone. The chain is built from TRBV2 and TRBJ2-5; weak D call: TRBD2 (5 bases). CDR1 SNHLY and CDR2 FYNNEI come from the germline V gene. The V end lost 6 bases, the J end lost 1 base, and 6 bases lay between the germline ends. CDR3 length: 12 residues. CDR3: CASREVQETQYF. CDR3 sequence (DNA): TGTGCCAGCAGGGAGGTCCAAGAGACCCAGTACTTC.

The chain employs TRBV27 and TRBJ2-7; TRBD2 agrees at 8 bases. Germline loops: CDR1 MNHEY, CDR2 SMNVEV (reference sequence). The V segment lost 5 bases and the J segment 5 bases; nucleotides outside the gene matches: 8. CDR3 size: 14 residues. The CDR3 DNA follows: TGTGCCAGCAGTCCCGGACTAGCCCCCCACGAGCAGTACTTC. It specifies CASSPGLAPHEQYF.

The chain recombines TRBV9 with TRBJ2-5; TRBD2 agrees at 13 bases. The J call is uncertain, as TRBJ2-7 better fits the DNA end. Germline CDR1 SGDLS, CDR2 YYNGEE. This CDR3 spans 15 amino acids. The CDR3: CASSAGTSGNYEQYF. The CDR3 bases are TGTGCCAGCAGCGCGGGGACTAGCGGGAACTACGAGCAGTACTTC.

The chain uses TRBV29-1 and TRBJ2-3, with D unresolved. From germline, CDR1 is SQVTM and CDR2 ANQGSEA. This CDR3 region has 14 residues. Deletions cut 6 bases from V and 1 base from J, with 14 bases between. The CDR3 protein is CSVARPGGTDTQYF. As DNA, the CDR3 is TGCAGCGTCGCCCGACCAGGCGGCACAGATACGCAGTATTTT.

The V call is TRBV28, the J call TRBJ2-1, with D perhaps TRBD1 (5 bases). In germline, CDR1 is MDHEN, CDR2 SYDVKM. The CDR3 length is 15 residues. The V end was cut by 1 base, the J end by 8 bases, with 15 bases between. Here the CDR3 reads CASSLFEGVSHEQFF. CDR3 bases: TGTGCCAGCAGTTTATTTGAAGGGGTGAGCCATGAGCAGTTCTTC. Full variable domain (rest looked up from reference TRBV28 and TRBJ2-1): DVKVTQSSRYLVKRTGEKVFLECVQDMDHENMFWYRQDPGLGLRLIYFSYDVKMKEKGDIPEGYSVSREKKERFSLILESASTNQTSMYLCASSLFEGVSHEQFFGPGTRLTVL.

DNA of the CDR3: TGTGCCAGCAGCGTAGTATCCGGGGTTGACACTGAAGCTTTCTTT. Translating it yields CASSVVSGVDTEAFF. The V and J genes are TRBV9 and TRBJ1-1; D not certain. This CDR3 comprises 15 residues. Germline CDR1 and CDR2: SGDLS and YYNGEE. V dropped 0 bases and J dropped 3 bases, with 12 bases sitting between them.

The chain joins TRBV27 to TRBJ1-1; no clear D gene. Per the germline V gene, CDR1 is MNHEY and CDR2 is SMNVEV (reference sequence). The length of the CDR3 is 14 residues. V dropped 1 base and J dropped 0 bases, with 6 bases sitting between them. DNA of the CDR3: TGTGCCAGCAGTTTATTCGGTGTGAACACTGAAGCTTTCTTT. Encoded protein: CASSLFGVNTEAFF.

A single count supports this clone. The chain joins TRBV7-6 to TRBJ2-2; D is undetermined. V was shortened by 4 bases and J by 5 bases, with 11 bases between the two germline ends. The CDR3 has 14 amino acids. Germline lookup yields CDR1 SGHVS and CDR2 FNYEAQ. DNA for the CDR3: TGTGCCAGCAGCTCCCTAGTACAAACCGGGGAGCTGTTTTTT. It is translated as CASSSLVQTGELFF.

This clone was observed a single time. The CDR3 DNA sequence: TGTGCCAGCAGCGGTGGGCTCACCGGGGAGCTGTTTTTT. It yields the protein CASSGGLTGELFF. The chain uses TRBV9 and TRBJ2-2, with D uncertain. This CDR3 spans 13 amino acids. Germline V gene lookup returns CDR1 SGDLS and CDR2 YYNGEE. Trimming pared 3 bases from V and 4 bases from J, leaving 7 bases between.

The rearrangement links TRBV7-6 to TRBJ2-2, with 12 bases fitting TRBD1. CDR1 is SGHVS and CDR2 is FNYEAQ in the germline V gene. V was clipped by 5 bases and J by 6 bases; unmatched bases: 4. This CDR3 region has 15 residues. The chain's CDR3 is CASSRDRGLAGELFF. The CDR3 DNA follows: TGTGCCAGCAGCCGGGACAGGGGGCTGGCCGGGGAGCTGTTTTTT.

The chain carries TRBV5-1 and TRBJ2-7; 7 bases align to TRBD1. Germline-derived CDR1 and CDR2 are SGHRS and YFSETQ. There are 14 residues in the CDR3. J lost 1 base, V lost 2 bases, and 3 bases had no gene match. CDR3 in DNA: TGCGCCAGCAGCTTACAGGGGTTGTCCTACGAGCAGTACTTC. It translates to CASSLQGLSYEQYF.

This clone was seen only once. The genes are TRBV19 and TRBJ1-1; 8 nucleotides match TRBD1. The CDR3 has 14 amino acids. Germline V gene sequence: CDR1 LNHDA, CDR2 SQIVND (reference sequence). Trimming removed 6 bases from V and 7 bases from J; junction bases left unmatched: 10. In nucleotides, the CDR3 is TGTGCCAGTAGCATCAGGGCAGGGGGCAGTGAAGCTTTCTTT. As protein: CASSIRAGGSEAFF.

The V call is TRBV9, the J call TRBJ1-3, with a possible D match to TRBD1 (5 bases). The CDR3 totals 13 residues. Per the germline V gene, CDR1 is SGDLS and CDR2 is YYNGEE. The V end lost 3 bases, the J end lost 7 bases, and 11 bases lay between the germline ends. As DNA, the CDR3 is TGTGCCAGCAGCGCCGGGGGGGGTAACACCATATATTTT. Residues: CASSAGGGNTIYF.

J is TRBJ2-2 and V is TRBV7-6; TRBD1 matches 7 bases. V lost 3 bases and J lost 3; bases outside the gene matches: 7. This CDR3 contains 16 residues. Germline V gene data show CDR1 as SGHVS and CDR2 as FNYEAQ. In DNA, the CDR3 is TGTGCCAGCAGCTTTCCCCGACAGGGAGACACCGGGGAGCTGTTTTTT. Translation: CASSFPRQGDTGELFF.

The chain combines TRBV29-1 with TRBJ2-7, with 9 bases that match TRBD1. Per germline, CDR1 SQVTM and CDR2 ANQGSEA. Trimming removed 3 bases from V and 3 bases from J; junction bases left unmatched: 3. The CDR3 has 13 residues. The CDR3 region is CSVDLGQGYEQYF. CDR3 in DNA: TGCAGCGTTGACTTGGGACAGGGCTACGAGCAGTACTTC.

This chain connects TRBV4-2 to TRBJ2-2, with D tentatively TRBD2 (6 bases). CDR1 LGHNA and CDR2 YNFKEQ come from the germline V gene. V was cut by 1 base and J by 5 bases, with 17 bases left in between. This CDR3 has 17 residues. The CDR3 region is CASSQVPPSELTGELFF. The CDR3 DNA sequence: TGTGCCAGCAGCCAAGTCCCCCCTAGCGAGTTGACCGGGGAGCTGTTTTTT.

Remarks on this clone: At one boundary the junction diverges from the germline segment, which might be a read error. This chain connects TRBV5-6 to TRBJ2-7; no reliable D call. The CDR3 is made up of 14 amino acids. CDR1 and CDR2 (germline): SGHDT, YYEEEE. In DNA, the CDR3 is TGTGCCAGCAGGTTGGGGTATGGAGCCTACGAGCAGTACTTC. It is translated as CASRLGYGAYEQYF.

The CDR3 coding sequence is TGCGCCAGCAGCCAAGAAGATGCGGGGGGGCGAGAGACCCAGTACTTC. Translation gives CASSQEDAGGRETQYF. The V and J genes are TRBV4-1 and TRBJ2-5, with 9 bases lining up with TRBD2. The CDR3 extends over 16 amino acids. J was trimmed by 4 bases and V by 0 bases; bases with no gene match: 6. Germline V gives CDR1 MGHRA, CDR2 YSYEKL.

The chain employs TRBV7-9 and TRBJ2-7, with D perhaps matching TRBD1 (6 bases). Germline lookup yields CDR1 SEHNR and CDR2 FQNEAQ (reference sequence). V lost 1 base, J lost 3 bases, and 16 bases lay in between. The CDR3 is 16 amino acids. The CDR3 here is CASSLVVGGSVYEQYF. The CDR3 DNA is TGTGCCAGCAGCTTAGTCGTTGGGGGCTCCGTCTACGAGCAGTACTTC.

V gene TRBV5-5 combines with J gene TRBJ2-7, with D maybe TRBD1 (6 bases). The CDR3 length is 14 residues. The V gene's germline CDR1 is SGHKS and CDR2 YYEKEE (reference sequence). The ends were cut back, 0 bases at V and 0 bases at J, with 7 bases in the middle. For the CDR3, the DNA is TGTGCCAGCAGCTTGGAACAGGGCTCCTACGAGCAGTACTTC. This codes for CASSLEQGSYEQYF.

V and J are TRBV27 and TRBJ2-3; the D gene is possibly TRBD2 (5 bases). Germline CDR1 MNHEY, CDR2 SMNVEV (reference sequence). The V gene lost 5 bases and the J gene lost 2 bases, with 5 bases spanning the gap. There are 12 residues in the CDR3. The CDR3 nucleotides read TGTGCCAGCAGTGGACTCACAGATACGCAGTATTTT. The encoded protein is CASSGLTDTQYF.